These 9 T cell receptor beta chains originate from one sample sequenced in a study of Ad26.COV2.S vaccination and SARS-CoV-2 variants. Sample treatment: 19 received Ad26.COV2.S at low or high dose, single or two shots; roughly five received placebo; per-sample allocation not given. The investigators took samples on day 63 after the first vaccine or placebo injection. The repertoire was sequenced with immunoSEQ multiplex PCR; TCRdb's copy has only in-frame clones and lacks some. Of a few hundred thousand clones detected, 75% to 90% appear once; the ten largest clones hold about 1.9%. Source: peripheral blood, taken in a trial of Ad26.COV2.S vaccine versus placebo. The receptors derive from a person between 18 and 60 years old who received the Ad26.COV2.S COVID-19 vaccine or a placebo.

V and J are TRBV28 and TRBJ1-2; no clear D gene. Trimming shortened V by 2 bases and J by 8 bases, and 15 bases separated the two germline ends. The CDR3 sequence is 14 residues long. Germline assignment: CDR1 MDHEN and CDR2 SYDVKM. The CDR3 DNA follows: TGTGCCAGCAGTTTAGGGAAGGCTCTCGGGGGCTACACCTTC. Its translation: CASSLGKALGGYTF.

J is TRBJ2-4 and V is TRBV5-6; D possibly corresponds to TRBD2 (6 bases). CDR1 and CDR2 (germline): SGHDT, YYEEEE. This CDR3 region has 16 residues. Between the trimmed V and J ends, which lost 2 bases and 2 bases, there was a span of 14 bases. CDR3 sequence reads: CASSFVGSRSKNIQYF. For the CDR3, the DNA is TGTGCCAGCAGCTTCGTCGGGAGCCGCTCCAAAAACATTCAGTACTTC.

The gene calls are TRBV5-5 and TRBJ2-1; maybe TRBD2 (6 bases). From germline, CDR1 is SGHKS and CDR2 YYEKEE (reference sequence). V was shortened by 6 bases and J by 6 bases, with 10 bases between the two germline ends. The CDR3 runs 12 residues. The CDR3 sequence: CASTAGGNEQFF. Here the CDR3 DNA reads TGTGCCAGCACCGCCGGGGGCAATGAGCAGTTCTTC.

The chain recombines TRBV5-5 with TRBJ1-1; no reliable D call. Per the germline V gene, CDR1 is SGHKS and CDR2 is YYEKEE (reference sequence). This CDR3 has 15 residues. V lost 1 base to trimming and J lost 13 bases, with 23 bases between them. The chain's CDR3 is CASSLSLLESGECFF. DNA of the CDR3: TGTGCCAGCAGCTTGTCCCTCCTCGAATCTGGGGAATGTTTCTTT.

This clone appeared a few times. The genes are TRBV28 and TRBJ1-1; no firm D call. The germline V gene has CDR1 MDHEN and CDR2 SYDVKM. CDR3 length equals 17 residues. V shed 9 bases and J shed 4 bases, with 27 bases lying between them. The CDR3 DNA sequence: TGTGCCAGTGGGCAATGGGCATACACCAACCCACTCACTGAAGCTTTCTTT. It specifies CASGQWAYTNPLTEAFF.

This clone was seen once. The CDR3 sequence is CATSETGYGEQFF. CDR3 DNA: TGTGCCACCAGTGAAACAGGGTACGGTGAGCAGTTCTTC. V gene TRBV24-1 combines with J gene TRBJ2-1; D might be TRBD1 (6 bases). CDR1 is KGHDR, CDR2 SFDVKD, per germline. Trimming stripped 4 bases from V and 9 bases from J, with 12 bases between. CDR3 length equals 13 residues.

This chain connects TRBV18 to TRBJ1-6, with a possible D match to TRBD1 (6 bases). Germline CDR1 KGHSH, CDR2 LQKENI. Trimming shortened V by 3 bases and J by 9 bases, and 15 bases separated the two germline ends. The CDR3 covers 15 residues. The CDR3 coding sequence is TGTGCCAGCTCACCGCGACAGGAGGGTGGTTCACCCCTCCACTTT. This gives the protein CASSPRQEGGSPLHF.

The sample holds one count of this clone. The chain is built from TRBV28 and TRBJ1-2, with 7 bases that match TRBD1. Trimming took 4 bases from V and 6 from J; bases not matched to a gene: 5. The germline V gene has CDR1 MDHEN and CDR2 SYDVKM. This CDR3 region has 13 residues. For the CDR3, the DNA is TGTGCCAGCAGTTCGACAGGGTGGAATGGCTACACCTTC. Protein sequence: CASSSTGWNGYTF.

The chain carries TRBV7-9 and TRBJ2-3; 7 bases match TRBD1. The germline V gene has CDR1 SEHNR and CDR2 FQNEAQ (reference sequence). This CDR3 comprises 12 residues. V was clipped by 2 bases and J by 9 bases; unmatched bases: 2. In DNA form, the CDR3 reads TGTGCCAGCAGCTTACCCAGGGGGACGCAGTATTTT. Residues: CASSLPRGTQYF. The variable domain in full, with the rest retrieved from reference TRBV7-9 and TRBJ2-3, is DTGVSQNPRHKITKRGQNVTFRCDPISEHNRLYWYRQTLGQGPEFLTYFQNEAQLEKSRLLSDRFSAERPKGSFSTLEIQRTEQGDSAMYLCASSLPRGTQYFGPGTRLTVL.